Listed below are T cell receptor beta chains from one sample, sequenced in a study of shared clonotypes between healthy human individuals. Libraries were prepared by immunoSEQ multiplex PCR; TCRdb keeps only in-frame clonotypes and omits some of them. This table has some 2,000,000 clones, approximately 94% appearing once. The sequenced sample consisted of naive CD8+ T cells sorted from blood. The receptors originated from a man aged 18 to 30 in good health. The CDR3 runs from the conserved cysteine through the conserved F or W. The D gene is left open where the match is weak. Clone size is not always given. Where it is, it says once, few, many or a class for expanded clones.

TRBD2,TRBV11-2,TRBJ2-4,NA,CASSFSGGGKNIQYF,TGTGCCAGCAGCTTTAGCGGGGGGGGCAAAAACATTCAGTACTTC
NA,TRBV7-6,TRBJ2-7,NA,CASSQGGSYEQYF,TGTGCCAGCAGTCAAGGGGGGTCCTACGAGCAGTACTTC
NA,TRBV6-1,TRBJ1-6,NA,CASSESKPGDSPLHF,TGTGCCAGCAGTGAAAGCAAGCCAGGGGATTCACCCCTCCACTTT
NA,TRBV9,TRBJ1-1,NA,CASSVEGGPNTEAFF,TGTGCCAGCAGCGTAGAGGGGGGACCGAACACTGAAGCTTTCTTT
TRBD2,TRBV2,TRBJ2-7,NA,CASSDVGRSSYEQYF,TGTGCCAGCAGTGACGTCGGGAGGAGCTCCTACGAGCAGTACTTC
NA,TRBV7-9,TRBJ1-3,NA,CASSPSPGAGNTIYF,TGTGCCAGCAGCCCCAGCCCAGGGGCCGGAAACACCATATATTTT
NA,TRBV10-1,TRBJ2-7,NA,CASSENYEQYF,TGCGCCAGCAGTGAGAACTACGAGCAGTACTTC
NA,TRBV7-2,TRBJ1-2,NA,CASSKDSFYGYTF,TGTGCCAGCAGTAAAGACAGCTTCTATGGCTACACCTTC
NA,TRBV6-1,TRBJ2-1,NA,CASSDGPFIRDHNEQFF,TGTGCCAGCAGTGATGGCCCTTTCATCCGGGACCACAATGAGCAGTTCTTC
NA,TRBV6-1,TRBJ1-2,NA,CASSEGLSQYYGYTF,TGTGCCAGCAGTGAAGGGTTGAGTCAGTACTATGGCTACACCTTC
TRBD2,TRBV19,TRBJ2-5,NA,CASNSVTSGVQETQYF,TGTGCCAGTAATTCCGTGACTAGCGGCGTCCAAGAGACCCAGTACTTC
NA,TRBV2,TRBJ1-1,once,CASPVEIRRSEAFF,TGTGCCAGCCCGGTAGAGATTAGACGTTCCGAAGCTTTCTTT
TRBD2,TRBV5-4,TRBJ2-5,NA,CASSPRGAGVKETQYF,TGTGCCAGCAGCCCCCGAGGAGCGGGAGTGAAAGAGACCCAGTACTTC